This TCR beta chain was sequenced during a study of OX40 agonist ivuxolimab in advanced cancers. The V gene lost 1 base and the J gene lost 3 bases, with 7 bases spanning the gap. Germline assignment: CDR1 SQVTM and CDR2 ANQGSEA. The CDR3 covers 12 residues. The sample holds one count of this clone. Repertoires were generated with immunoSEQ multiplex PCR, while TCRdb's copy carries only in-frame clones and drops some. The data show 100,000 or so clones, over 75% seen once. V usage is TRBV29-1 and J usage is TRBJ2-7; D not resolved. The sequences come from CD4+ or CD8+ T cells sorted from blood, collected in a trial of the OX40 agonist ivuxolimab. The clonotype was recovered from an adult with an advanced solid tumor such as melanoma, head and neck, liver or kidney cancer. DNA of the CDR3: TGCAGCGTTGAAGTCGTTGGCTACGAGCAGTACTTC. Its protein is CSVEVVGYEQYF.